This T cell receptor (beta chain) is drawn from a study of cytomegalovirus exposure and HLA in healthy donors. Generated by immunoSEQ multiplex PCR, the TCRdb table keeps only in-frame clones and is missing some. The top ten hold less than 3.5% of the sample, which has some 170,000 clones, roughly 86% seen once. Germline CDR1 SNHLY, CDR2 FYNNEI. Trimming took 7 bases from V and 1 from J, leaving 14 bases between them. The CDR3 consists of 15 residues. Points on this clone: The antigen remains undetermined.

The donors belonged to the approximately 130-subject validation cohort, separate from the 666-subject first cohort. Overall study findings and caveats: The investigators catalogued 150 to 200 TCR beta chains as cytomegalovirus-associated. Three CMV-associated chains proved CMV antigen-specific in vitro.

This clonotype was obtained from a man younger than 35 in good health and CMV-seropositive. The V call is TRBV2, the J call TRBJ2-4; D is ambiguous. Sequencing input: PBMCs. CDR3 amino acids: CASIPRVGAKNIQYF. The DNA of the CDR3 is TGTGCCAGCATCCCCCGTGTGGGCGCCAAAAACATTCAGTACTTC. Variable domain in full (rest from reference TRBV2 and TRBJ2-4): EPEVTQTPSHQVTQMGQEVILRCVPISNHLYFYWYRQILGQKVEFLVSFYNNEISEKSEIFDDQFSVERPDGSNFTLKIRSTKLEDSAMYFCASIPRVGAKNIQYFGAGTRLSVL.